Listed below are T cell receptor beta chains from one sample, sequenced in a study of T-cell reconstitution after alpha-beta-depleted transplantation in children. TCRdb recomputed calls from the PCR reads with MiXCR, one row per CDR3 protein. The sample consists of around 800,000 distinct CDR3 sequences, roughly 16% of them appearing once. Source: PBMCs, mostly from graft donor cells, taken 360 days after TCRalphabeta/CD19-depleted stem cell transplant. The source of these receptors is a male patient under 18 who had a stem cell transplant for acute lymphoblastic leukemia, so the T cells may come from the graft donor. Both conserved end residues are part of each CDR3. Each record gives: J gene, D gene, V gene, clone size, CDR3 protein, CDR3 DNA. A D gene is named only where the DNA matches it firmly. Rows may omit the clone size; those that give it use once, few, many or a size class.

TRBJ2-5,TRBD2,TRBV11-1,few,CASSLIGSSAASGRIQETQYF,TGTGCCAGCAGCTTAATTGGGAGTTCCGCAGCCAGCGGGAGGATACAAGAGACCCAGTACTTC
TRBJ2-3,-,TRBV29-1,few,CSVEEGSSTDTQYF,TGCAGTGTTGAAGAGGGCTCGAGCACAGATACGCAGTATTTT
TRBJ2-5,TRBD2,TRBV7-3,-,CASSQEAGGKRTQYF,TGTGCCAGCAGCCAGGAAGCGGGAGGCAAGAGAACCCAGTACTTC
TRBJ1-4,-,TRBV28,few,CASTPQSRAVWAPNEKLFF,TGTGCCAGCACCCCTCAGAGCCGGGCAGTCTGGGCGCCTAATGAAAAACTGTTTTTT
TRBJ1-3,-,TRBV2,-,CASSEVLRGIAGNTIYF,TGTGCCAGCAGTGAAGTTTTAAGAGGGATTGCTGGAAACACCATATATTTT
TRBJ2-2,TRBD1,TRBV10-3,few,CASRTGVNTGELFF,TGTGCCTCCAGGACAGGGGTAAACACCGGGGAGCTGTTTTTT
TRBJ1-3,-,TRBV5-1,-,CASSLGQISGNTIYF,TGCGCCAGCAGCTTGGGACAAATCTCTGGAAACACCATATATTTT
TRBJ2-7,-,TRBV12-3/TRBV12-4,-,CASSPRASYPYF,TGTGCCAGCAGTCCCCGCGCCTCCTATCCGTACTTC
TRBJ2-7,-,TRBV4-1,-,CASSQAVGTYYEQYF,TGCGCCAGCAGCCAAGCGGTCGGGACCTACTACGAGCAGTACTTC
TRBJ2-7,TRBD2,TRBV11-1,-,CASSSPSSLAGVSSYEQYF,TGTGCCAGCAGCTCCCCCTCATCCCTAGCGGGAGTTTCCTCCTACGAGCAGTACTTC
TRBJ1-6,-,TRBV9,-,CASSPRTGNSPLHF,TGTGCCAGCAGCCCCCGGACTGGAAACTCACCCCTCCACTTT
TRBJ2-1,-,TRBV24-1,-,CATSDLWGSYNEQFF,TGTGCCACCAGTGATTTGTGGGGATCCTACAATGAGCAGTTCTTC
TRBJ2-4,-,TRBV7-2,-,CASSPSGGGKNIQYF,TGTGCCAGCAGCCCCTCAGGTGGAGGCAAAAACATTCAGTACTTC
TRBJ2-1,TRBD1,TRBV4-2,-,CASSQGSTGGIEQFF,TGTGCCAGCAGCCAAGGATCGACAGGGGGCATCGAGCAGTTCTTC
TRBJ2-7,-,TRBV11-3,few,CASSLATNHEQYF,TGTGCCAGCAGCTTAGCCACAAACCACGAGCAGTACTTC
TRBJ1-5,TRBD1,TRBV6-1,-,CASSDTGVSNQPQHF,TGTGCCAGCAGTGACACAGGGGTTAGCAATCAGCCCCAGCATTTT
TRBJ2-7,TRBD2,TRBV7-6,-,CASSLGSGLAESPYEQYF,TGTGCCAGCAGCTTAGGTTCGGGACTAGCGGAAAGTCCCTACGAGCAGTACTTC
TRBJ2-7,TRBD1,TRBV27,-,CASSWTGHEQYF,TGTGCCAGCAGTTGGACAGGGCACGAGCAGTACTTC
TRBJ2-1,TRBD2,TRBV27,-,CASSLSLAGTDNEQFF,TGTGCCAGCAGTTTAAGTCTAGCGGGAACCGACAATGAGCAGTTCTTC
TRBJ2-4,TRBD1,TRBV7-6,few,CASSPTTGGTKNIQYF,TGTGCCAGCAGCCCTACGACAGGGGGGACCAAAAACATTCAGTACTTC
TRBJ2-3,-,TRBV4-1,-,CASSQEPFSTDTQYF,TGCGCCAGCAGCCAAGAGCCATTCAGCACAGATACGCAGTATTTT
TRBJ2-7,-,TRBV7-2,few,CASSSRLGLHEQYF,TGTGCCAGCAGCTCACGACTAGGGCTCCACGAGCAGTACTTC
TRBJ2-3,TRBD1,TRBV12-3/TRBV12-4,few,CASSRQGGDTDTQYF,TGTGCCAGCAGTCGACAGGGGGGCGACACAGATACGCAGTATTTT
TRBJ2-7,TRBD1,TRBV7-9,many,CASSRRGQGTYEQYF,TGTGCCAGCAGCCGCCGAGGACAGGGGACCTACGAGCAGTACTTC
TRBJ2-7,-,TRBV3-2,many,CASSPGQGWDEQYF,TGTGCCAGCAGCCCCGGACAGGGGTGGGACGAGCAGTACTTC
TRBJ2-1,TRBD2,TRBV11-3,-,CASSGGAGGEQFF,TGTGCCAGCAGCGGCGGCGCGGGAGGTGAGCAGTTCTTC
TRBJ1-2,-,TRBV4-1,-,CASSQDRQLIYGYTF,TGCGCCAGCAGCCAAGATCGACAGCTAATCTATGGCTACACCTTC
TRBJ2-7,-,TRBV12-3/TRBV12-4,-,CASYGVGAYEQYF,TGTGCCAGCTACGGAGTGGGGGCATACGAGCAGTACTTC
TRBJ2-5,-,TRBV3-1,-,CASSQVGGVQETQYF,TGTGCCAGCAGCCAAGTAGGCGGCGTCCAAGAGACCCAGTACTTC
TRBJ2-1,-,TRBV5-1,many,CASSWGLADYNEQFF,TGCGCCAGCAGCTGGGGGCTAGCAGATTACAATGAGCAGTTCTTC
TRBJ2-7,-,TRBV12-3/TRBV12-4,-,CASSLAAASVSYEQYF,TGTGCCAGCAGTTTAGCCGCGGCTAGTGTCTCCTACGAGCAGTACTTC
TRBJ2-7,-,TRBV29-1,few,CSVDSGSGYEQYF,TGCAGCGTTGATTCAGGGTCTGGTTACGAGCAGTACTTC
TRBJ2-5,-,TRBV5-1,few,CASSPGTAVSETQYF,TGCGCCAGCAGCCCCGGGACCGCGGTTAGCGAGACCCAGTACTTC
TRBJ1-1,-,TRBV5-6,few,CASSLWSGQLNTEAFF,TGTGCCAGCAGCTTGTGGTCTGGACAGCTGAACACTGAAGCTTTCTTT
TRBJ2-2,TRBD1,TRBV9,many,CASRSGTANTGELFF,TGTGCCAGCAGGTCCGGGACAGCGAACACCGGGGAGCTGTTTTTT
TRBJ1-5,TRBD1,TRBV10-3,-,CAISESGQATQPQHF,TGTGCCATCAGTGAGTCGGGACAGGCGACTCAGCCCCAGCATTTT
TRBJ2-7,-,TRBV14,-,CASSQETRSSYEQYF,TGTGCCAGCAGCCAAGAGACCCGATCCTCCTACGAGCAGTACTTC
TRBJ1-3,-,TRBV5-1,few,CASSEGGNTIYF,TGCGCCAGCAGCGAGGGTGGAAACACCATATATTTT
TRBJ2-2,-,TRBV10-3,-,CAISGTGLNPTGELFF,TGTGCCATCAGTGGGACAGGACTAAACCCCACCGGGGAGCTGTTTTTT
TRBJ2-3,TRBD2,TRBV5-1,-,CASSAPSGTYTDTQYF,TGCGCCAGCAGCGCCCCTAGCGGGACTTACACAGATACGCAGTATTTT
TRBJ2-5,TRBD2,TRBV7-8,few,CASSPRDYPQETQYF,TGTGCCAGCAGCCCCCGGGACTACCCCCAAGAGACCCAGTACTTC
TRBJ2-1,TRBD2,TRBV19,many,CASRLGASGRDEQFF,TGTGCCAGTAGACTCGGGGCTAGCGGGAGAGATGAGCAGTTCTTC
TRBJ2-1,-,TRBV6-5,few,CASSYSAGTSYNEQFF,TGTGCCAGCAGTTACTCTGCGGGGACCTCCTACAATGAGCAGTTCTTC
TRBJ1-1,-,TRBV5-1,-,CASSLEAGLMNTEAFF,TGCGCCAGCAGCTTGGAAGCAGGCCTCATGAACACTGAAGCTTTCTTT